These T cell receptor beta chains were read from a single sample in a study of T-cell memory formation after mild COVID-19. TCRdb redid the calling of the 5' RACE reads with MiXCR, one entry per CDR3 protein. The repertoire consists of 270,000 or so distinct CDR3 sequences, with more than 15% occurring once and the leading ten covering 20% to 25%. Sequenced: PBMCs or a T cell subset sorted from them (not recorded which). Source of these receptors: a man aged 18 to 30 who had mild COVID-19 (a few samples of this study predate the infection). Cell type and time point are not known. Both conserved end residues are part of each CDR3. Fields, in order: V gene, J gene, D gene, clone size, CDR3 protein, CDR3 DNA. A D gene is named only where the DNA matches it firmly. Some rows have no size entry. The others give once, few or many, or a class for an expanded clone.

TRBV15	TRBJ1-1	TRBD1	many	CATSPLTGVNTEAFF	TGTGCCACCAGCCCCCTGACAGGGGTCAACACTGAAGCTTTCTTT
TRBV4-2	TRBJ2-7	TRBD1	few	CASSQERDSPYF	TGTGCCAGCAGCCAAGAGAGGGACAGCCCGTACTTC
TRBV7-2	TRBJ2-1	NA	many	CASSPRGAPYNEQFF	TGTGCCAGCAGCCCCCGGGGGGCCCCCTACAATGAGCAGTTCTTC
TRBV6-6	TRBJ1-5	NA	NA	CASSTSGFQPQHF	TGTGCCAGCAGTACCTCGGGGTTTCAGCCCCAGCATTTT
TRBV29-1	TRBJ1-2	NA	NA	CSVGVPSAYGYTF	TGCAGCGTTGGAGTCCCGAGTGCGTATGGCTACACCTTC
TRBV6-2/TRBV6-3	TRBJ2-2	TRBD1	NA	CASSSDPGGSATGELFF	TGTGCCAGCAGTTCCGACCCAGGGGGTTCGGCCACCGGGGAGCTGTTTTTT
TRBV3-2	TRBJ2-4	NA	NA	CASSQVGSVRAPRGIQYF	TGTGCCAGCAGCCAAGTTGGGAGTGTGAGGGCGCCCAGGGGGATTCAGTACTTC
TRBV20-1	TRBJ1-5	NA	NA	CSASFWGDLSNQPQHF	TGCAGTGCTAGTTTTTGGGGAGACCTTAGCAATCAGCCCCAGCATTTT
TRBV7-2	TRBJ1-5	NA	few	CASSPGLIDQPQHF	TGTGCCAGCAGCCCCGGCTTGATTGATCAGCCCCAGCATTTT
TRBV20-1	TRBJ2-1	NA	few	CSASSTLLGDEQFF	TGCAGTGCTAGTTCGACACTCTTGGGGGATGAGCAGTTCTTC
TRBV12-5	TRBJ1-4	NA	NA	CASGLGPTGLNEKLFF	TGTGCTAGTGGTTTGGGACCTACAGGCCTTAATGAAAAACTGTTTTTT
TRBV20-1	TRBJ1-2	NA	NA	CNTRGGDGYTF	TGCAACACTCGGGGGGGGGATGGCTACACCTTC
TRBV5-8	TRBJ2-1	TRBD2	NA	CASSLGLAGGSYNEQFF	TGTGCCAGCAGCTTGGGACTAGCGGGGGGGAGCTACAATGAGCAGTTCTTC
TRBV4-3	TRBJ1-5	TRBD1	NA	CASSQQRTGLSNQPQHF	TGCGCCAGCAGCCAACAAAGGACAGGACTTAGCAATCAGCCCCAGCATTTT
TRBV12-3/TRBV12-4	TRBJ2-4	NA	many	CASRGLAKNIQYF	TGTGCCAGTAGGGGCCTAGCCAAAAACATTCAGTACTTC
TRBV11-2	TRBJ2-2	NA	few	CASTPPGRTTGELFF	TGTGCCAGCACCCCTCCGGGGCGGACGACCGGGGAGCTGTTTTTT
TRBV11-2	TRBJ2-3	NA	NA	CASSFGQFSTDTQYF	TGTGCCAGCAGCTTTGGACAGTTTAGCACAGATACGCAGTATTTT
TRBV6-6	TRBJ2-1	TRBD2	few	CASSYGLAGPYNEQFF	TGTGCCAGCAGTTATGGACTAGCCGGGCCCTACAATGAGCAGTTCTTC
TRBV3-1	TRBJ2-1	TRBD2	NA	CASSQDASGGHFF	TGTGCCAGCAGCCAAGATGCGAGCGGGGGACACTTCTTC
TRBV7-8	TRBJ1-2	TRBD1	few	CASSLTGASYGYTF	TGTGCCAGCAGCCTGACAGGGGCAAGCTATGGCTACACCTTC
TRBV9	TRBJ2-3	TRBD1	NA	CASSVGGRGYADTQYF	TGTGCCAGCAGCGTAGGTGGCAGGGGGTATGCAGATACGCAGTATTTT
TRBV3-1	TRBJ2-3	NA	NA	CASSRPYLDTQYF	TGTGCCAGCAGCCGGCCCTATTTAGATACGCAGTATTTT
TRBV5-1	TRBJ2-5	NA	NA	CASKRDVGETQYF	TGCGCCAGCAAAAGGGACGTTGGAGAGACCCAGTACTTC
TRBV4-3	TRBJ2-5	NA	few	CASSQDLGTSAETQYF	TGCGCCAGCAGCCAAGATCTCGGGACCAGCGCTGAGACCCAGTACTTC
TRBV6-2/TRBV6-3	TRBJ2-3	TRBD1	few	CASETGSTDTQYF	TGTGCCAGCGAGACAGGGAGCACAGATACGCAGTATTTT
TRBV24-1	TRBJ2-5	TRBD1	NA	CATSDLGGGLETQYF	TGTGCCACCAGTGATTTAGGGGGCGGTCTTGAGACCCAGTACTTC
TRBV9	TRBJ2-7	NA	NA	CASSPQTGSYEQYF	TGTGCCAGCAGCCCCCAGACAGGCTCCTACGAGCAGTACTTC
TRBV4-3	TRBJ1-3	NA	NA	CASSQDIAIAGNTIYF	TGCGCCAGCAGCCAAGATATCGCTATCGCTGGAAACACCATATATTTT
TRBV7-2	TRBJ2-7	NA	many	CASSLYGGEQYF	TGTGCCAGCAGCTTATACGGGGGAGAGCAGTACTTC
TRBV5-6	TRBJ2-7	NA	few	CASSWGSPSEQYF	TGTGCCAGCAGCTGGGGGTCCCCTAGCGAGCAGTACTTC
TRBV4-2	TRBJ1-2	NA	few	CASSQDGGDYGYTF	TGTGCCAGCAGCCAAGATGGGGGGGACTATGGCTACACCTTC